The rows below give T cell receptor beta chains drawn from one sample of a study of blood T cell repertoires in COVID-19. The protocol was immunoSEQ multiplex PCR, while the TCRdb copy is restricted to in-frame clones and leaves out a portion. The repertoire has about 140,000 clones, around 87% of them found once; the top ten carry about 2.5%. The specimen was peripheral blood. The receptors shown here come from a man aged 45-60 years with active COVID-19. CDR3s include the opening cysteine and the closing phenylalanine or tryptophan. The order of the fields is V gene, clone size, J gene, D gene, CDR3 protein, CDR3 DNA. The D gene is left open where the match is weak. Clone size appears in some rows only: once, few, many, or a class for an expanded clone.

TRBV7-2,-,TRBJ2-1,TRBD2,CASSLVFRTSGGAGEQFF,TGTGCCAGCAGCTTAGTCTTCAGGACTAGCGGGGGGGCCGGTGAGCAGTTCTTC
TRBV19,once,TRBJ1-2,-,CASRLSAPRGYTF,TGTGCCAGTAGATTAAGTGCCCCGAGGGGCTACACCTTC
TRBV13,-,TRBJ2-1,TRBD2,CATPAILAGYRNEQFF,TGTGCCACCCCTGCGATACTAGCGGGGTACCGTAATGAGCAGTTCTTC
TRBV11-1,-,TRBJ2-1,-,CASSPRDRLTYNEQFF,TGTGCCAGCAGCCCGCGGGACAGACTAACCTACAATGAGCAGTTCTTC
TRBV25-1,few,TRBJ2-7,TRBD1,CASGPRTGLYF,TGTGCCAGCGGGCCCCGGACAGGGTTATACTTC
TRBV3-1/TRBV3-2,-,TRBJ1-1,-,CASARSGSTEAFF,TGTGCCAGCGCCCGGAGTGGAAGCACTGAAGCTTTCTTT
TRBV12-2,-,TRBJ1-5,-,CASRPGTESNQPQHF,TGTGCAAGTCGCCCCGGGACAGAGAGCAATCAGCCCCAGCATTTT
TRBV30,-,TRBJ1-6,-,CAWSGTVNSPLHF,TGTGCCTGGAGTGGGACAGTGAATTCACCCCTCCACTTT
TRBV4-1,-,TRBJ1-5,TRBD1,CASSQGILKQGDQPQHF,TGCGCCAGCAGCCAAGGAATACTAAAACAGGGGGATCAGCCCCAGCATTTT
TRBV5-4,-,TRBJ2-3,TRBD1,CASSTGQGSTDTQYF,TGTGCCAGCAGCACCGGACAGGGAAGTACAGATACGCAGTATTTT
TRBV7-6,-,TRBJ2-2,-,CASSLEPRGGTGELFF,TGTGCCAGCAGCTTAGAGCCGAGGGGGGGGACCGGGGAGCTGTTTTTT
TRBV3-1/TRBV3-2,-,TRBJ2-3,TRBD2,CASSHGAGGPSPQYF,TGTGCCAGCAGCCACGGAGCGGGGGGGCCGAGCCCGCAGTATTTT
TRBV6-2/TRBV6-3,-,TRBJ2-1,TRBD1,CASSPLWTGVDEQFF,TGTGCCAGCAGCCCCCTTTGGACAGGAGTTGATGAGCAGTTCTTC
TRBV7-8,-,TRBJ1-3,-,CASSLGRVAGNTIYF,TGTGCCAGCAGCTTAGGCAGGGTGGCCGGAAACACCATATATTTT
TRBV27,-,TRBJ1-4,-,CASSFGAGGNGNEKLFF,TGTGCCAGCAGTTTTGGGGCGGGGGGCAACGGTAATGAAAAACTGTTTTTT
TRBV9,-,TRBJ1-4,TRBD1,CASSVGQGANNEKLFF,TGTGCCAGCAGCGTCGGACAGGGGGCTAATAATGAAAAACTGTTTTTT
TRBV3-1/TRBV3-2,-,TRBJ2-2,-,CASQDTTNTGELFF,TGTGCCAGCCAAGACACGACGAACACCGGGGAGCTGTTTTTT
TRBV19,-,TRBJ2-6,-,CASSGRGVFSGANVLTF,TGTGCCAGTAGTGGCAGGGGGGTATTCTCTGGGGCCAACGTCCTGACTTTC
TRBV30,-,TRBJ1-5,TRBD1,CAWSVQGNQPQHF,TGTGCCTGGAGTGTACAGGGGAATCAGCCCCAGCATTTT
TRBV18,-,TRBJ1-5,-,CASSPGQNQPQHF,TGTGCCAGCTCCCCGGGACAAAATCAGCCCCAGCATTTT
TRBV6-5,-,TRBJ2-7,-,CASSKPRGGEQYF,TGTGCCAGCAGTAAACCGAGGGGGGGCGAGCAGTACTTC
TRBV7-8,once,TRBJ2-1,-,CASSLSYEQFF,TGTGCCAGCAGCTTAAGCTATGAGCAGTTCTTC
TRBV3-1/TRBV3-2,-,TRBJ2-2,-,CASSRRDRNTGELFF,TGTGCCAGCAGCCGGAGGGACAGAAACACCGGGGAGCTGTTTTTT
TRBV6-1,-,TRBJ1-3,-,CASSEWRFGNTIYF,TGTGCCAGCAGTGAATGGCGGTTTGGAAACACCATATATTTT
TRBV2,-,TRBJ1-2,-,CASSVGSPGGYTF,TGTGCCAGCAGTGTCGGGAGTCCGGGTGGCTACACCTTC
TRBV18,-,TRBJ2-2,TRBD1,CASSPLSPGTGDYTGELFF,TGTGCCAGCTCACCGCTTTCTCCCGGGACAGGTGATTACACCGGGGAGCTGTTTTTT
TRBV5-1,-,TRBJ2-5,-,CASSLSGEETQYF,TGCGCCAGCAGCTTATCGGGGGAAGAGACCCAGTACTTC
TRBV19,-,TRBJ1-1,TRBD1,CASIDRGLRNTEAFF,TGTGCCAGTATAGACAGGGGGCTTCGGAACACTGAAGCTTTCTTT
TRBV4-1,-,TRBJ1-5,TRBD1,CASSQTGAGQPQHF,TGCGCCAGCAGCCAAACAGGGGCAGGTCAGCCCCAGCATTTT
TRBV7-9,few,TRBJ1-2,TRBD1,CASSFPNRGFYGYTF,TGTGCCAGCAGCTTTCCCAACAGGGGGTTCTATGGCTACACCTTC
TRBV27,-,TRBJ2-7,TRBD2,CASSLSRGGVHEQYF,TGTGCCAGCAGTTTATCAAGGGGAGGGGTCCACGAGCAGTACTTC
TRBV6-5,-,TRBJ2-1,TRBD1,CASSPGGISYNEQFF,TGTGCCAGCAGTCCAGGGGGTATCTCCTACAATGAGCAGTTCTTC
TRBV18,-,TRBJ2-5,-,CASSPGREAFETQYF,TGTGCCAGCTCACCAGGCAGGGAGGCGTTCGAGACCCAGTACTTC
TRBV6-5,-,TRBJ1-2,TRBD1,CASSSGQVVGGYTF,TGTGCCAGCAGTTCAGGACAGGTTGTGGGTGGCTACACCTTC
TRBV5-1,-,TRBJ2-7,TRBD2,CASSWGLAGKEQYF,TGCGCCAGCAGCTGGGGACTAGCGGGGAAAGAGCAGTACTTC
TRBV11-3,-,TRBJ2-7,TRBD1,CASSLDVGQGREQYF,TGTGCCAGCAGCTTAGATGTGGGACAGGGTCGGGAGCAGTACTTC
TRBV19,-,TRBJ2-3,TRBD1,CASTRTGGGTDTQYF,TGTGCCAGTACTCGGACAGGGGGCGGCACAGATACGCAGTATTTT
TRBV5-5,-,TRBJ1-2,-,CASSQQGWHGYTF,TGTGCCAGCAGTCAACAGGGTTGGCATGGCTACACCTTC
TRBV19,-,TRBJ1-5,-,CASSNLAGARGNQPQHF,TGTGCCAGTAGTAATTTGGCAGGGGCGCGAGGCAATCAGCCCCAGCATTTT
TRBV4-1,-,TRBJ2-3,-,CASSQEGVGGPADTQYF,TGCGCCAGCAGCCAAGAGGGCGTGGGGGGGCCCGCAGATACGCAGTATTTT
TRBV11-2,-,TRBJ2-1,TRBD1,CASSPSPGQGANEQFF,TGTGCCAGCAGTCCGTCACCGGGACAGGGGGCCAATGAGCAGTTCTTC
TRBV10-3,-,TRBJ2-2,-,CAISGKPGQNTGELFF,TGTGCCATCAGTGGGAAGCCCGGACAGAACACCGGGGAGCTGTTTTTT
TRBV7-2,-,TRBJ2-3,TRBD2,CASSLGASGVLDTQYF,TGTGCCAGCAGCTTAGGGGCTAGCGGGGTGTTGGATACGCAGTATTTT
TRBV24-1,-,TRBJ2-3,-,CATSEHMADTQYF,TGTGCCACCAGTGAACACATGGCAGATACGCAGTATTTT
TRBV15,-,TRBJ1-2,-,CATSRGRPDRRRPYGYTF,TGTGCCACCAGCAGAGGCAGGCCTGACAGGCGACGTCCCTATGGCTACACCTTC